The 21 T cell receptor beta chains given below trace back to one sample, sequenced in a study of human T cells and chemical hapten exposure. Stated time point: patch test 3, about 24 weeks after DPC sensitization. Treatment reported: therapeutic diphenylcyclopropenone sensitization with weekly scalp DPC. Via MiXCR, TCRdb re-called the RACE reads, giving one row per CDR3 protein. The sample carries more than 150,000 distinct CDR3 sequences, 24% recorded once. The material sequenced was whole blood, taken in connection with sensitization to the hapten diphenylcyclopropenone (DPC). These receptors came from a middle-aged woman with alopecia areata. Some clones in this sample may be carry-over from other donors' samples.

The V call is TRBV20-1, the J call TRBJ2-1; 8 nucleotides line up with TRBD2. Germline V gives CDR1 DFQATT, CDR2 SNEGSKA (reference sequence). The CDR3 sequence is 15 residues long. Trimming removed 5 bases from V and 6 bases from J; junction bases left unmatched: 12. The CDR3 spells CSAGRTTGRANEQFF. DNA for the CDR3: TGCAGTGCTGGGAGGACTACCGGGAGGGCCAATGAGCAGTTCTTC.

The chain is built from TRBV28 and TRBJ2-7, with 12 bases identical to TRBD1. Germline assignment: CDR1 MDHEN and CDR2 SYDVKM. The CDR3 consists of 16 residues. V lost 5 bases and J lost 5; bases outside the gene matches: 10. The CDR3 sequence: CASSPASGTGGNEQYF. The CDR3 coding sequence is TGTGCCAGCAGTCCGGCGAGCGGGACAGGGGGCAACGAGCAGTACTTC.

This chain uses TRBV20-1 with TRBJ2-1; maybe TRBD2 (6 bases). CDR3 length: 15 residues. From germline, CDR1 is DFQATT and CDR2 SNEGSKA (reference sequence). Trimming removed 1 base at V and 10 bases at J, with 20 bases between. The CDR3 bases are TGCAGTGCTAGAGGCCGGGTCGGGGGAGACTGGGAGCAGTTCTTC. Translated: CSARGRVGGDWEQFF.

This clonotype was recorded a few times. The CDR3 sequence: CASSLEGAQYGYTF. The CDR3 DNA reads TGTGCCAGCAGCTTAGAGGGGGCCCAGTATGGCTACACCTTC. V and J are TRBV7-2 and TRBJ1-2, with 7 bases fitting TRBD1. The CDR3 is made up of 14 amino acids. V lost 1 base to trimming and J lost 5 bases; unmatched junction nucleotides: 4. Germline CDR1 and CDR2: SGHTA and FQGNSA.

This chain connects TRBV7-2 to TRBJ2-2; TRBD1 aligns across 10 bases. The CDR3 is 15 residues long. Germline V CDR1 and CDR2: SGHTA, FQGNSA. The J segment lost 4 bases and the V segment lost 7 bases, leaving 6 bases of the junction unmatched. Here the CDR3 reads CASTLGTGATGELFF. The DNA for the CDR3 is TGTGCCAGCACCCTGGGGACAGGGGCCACCGGGGAGCTGTTTTTT.

This clonotype was counted between two and nine times. The gene calls are TRBV29-1 and TRBJ2-3; the D is unclear. The germline V gene has CDR1 SQVTM and CDR2 ANQGSEA. The CDR3 is 10 amino acids. Trimming took off 6 bases at V and 1 base at J, with 2 bases between the two ends. CDR3 sequence: CSVRTDTQYF. The CDR3 nucleotides are TGCAGCGTCCGCACAGATACGCAGTATTTT.

This clonotype was recorded only once. V is TRBV19 and J is TRBJ2-1; 9 bases match TRBD2. V dropped 7 bases and J dropped 4; count of bases not matched to a gene: 5. CDR1 LNHDA and CDR2 SQIVND come from the germline V gene (reference sequence). CDR3 size: 14 residues. The CDR3 DNA reads as TGTGCCAGTAATGCGCTAGCGGGATACAATGAGCAGTTCTTC. It encodes CASNALAGYNEQFF.

This clonotype occurred many times. V is TRBV11-2 and J is TRBJ2-1; a possible D gene is TRBD2 (6 bases). Germline V gene lookup returns CDR1 SGHAT and CDR2 FQNNGV. Trimming cost V 5 bases and J 1 base, with 15 bases left between them. The CDR3 covers 16 residues. CDR3 DNA sequence: TGTGCCAGCAGCGCACCCACTAGCCTTTCCTACAATGAGCAGTTCTTC. Translation gives CASSAPTSLSYNEQFF.

The V gene is TRBV3-1, the J gene TRBJ2-5; TRBD1 agrees at 7 bases. CDR1 is LGHDT, CDR2 YNNKEL, per germline (reference sequence). Germline trimming cut 3 bases from V and 1 base from J; bases unmatched to any gene: 8. CDR3 length: 16 amino acids. As DNA, the CDR3 is TGTGCCAGCAGCCATCACGGCGCAGGGGGCCAAGAGACCCAGTACTTC. Translation: CASSHHGAGGQETQYF.

CDR3 residues: CASSPGTSGDYEQYF. The CDR3 DNA reads as TGTGCCAGCAGTCCCGGGACTAGCGGGGACTACGAGCAGTACTTC. This chain joins TRBV6-5 and TRBJ2-7; 13 positions match TRBD2. The germline V gene encodes CDR1 MNHEY and CDR2 SVGAGI. V shed 5 bases and J 3 bases; nucleotides not matched to a gene: 4. This CDR3 spans 15 amino acids.

This clonotype has more than one count but fewer than ten. This chain joins TRBV7-8 and TRBJ1-5, with 8 positions matching TRBD1. Germline V CDR1 and CDR2: SGHVS, FQNEAQ. The CDR3 is 15 residues long. J gave up 6 bases and V 0 bases, and 4 bases lay outside the gene matches. Here the CDR3 reads CASSLAGQASQPQHF. CDR3 nucleotides: TGTGCCAGCAGCTTAGCGGGACAGGCTAGTCAGCCCCAGCATTTT.

The rearrangement links TRBV7-9 to TRBJ2-6; D uncertain. The CDR3 length is 16 residues. Trimming took off 3 bases at V and 0 bases at J, with 9 bases between the two ends. Germline V gene lookup returns CDR1 SEHNR and CDR2 FQNEAQ (reference sequence). CDR3 nucleotides: TGTGCCAGCAGCTTCGGTCGGACCTCTGGGGCCAACGTCCTGACTTTC. It encodes CASSFGRTSGANVLTF. The whole variable domain, filled in from reference TRBV7-9 and TRBJ2-6, reads DTGVSQNPRHKITKRGQNVTFRCDPISEHNRLYWYRQTLGQGPEFLTYFQNEAQLEKSRLLSDRFSAERPKGSFSTLEIQRTEQGDSAMYLCASSFGRTSGANVLTFGAGSRLTVL.

This chain joins TRBV7-2 and TRBJ1-5, with no clear D. The CDR3 has 15 amino acids. V shed 1 base and J shed 3 bases, with 10 bases lying between them. The germline gives CDR1 SGHTA, CDR2 FQGNSA. In nucleotides, the CDR3 is TGTGCCAGCAGCTTAGGGGCCATCGCCAATCAGCCCCAGCATTTT. Protein product: CASSLGAIANQPQHF.

V and J are TRBV28 and TRBJ2-7; TRBD1 matches 10 bases. Trimming cost V 6 bases and J 4 bases; bases outside gene matches: 9. CDR1 and CDR2 (germline): MDHEN, SYDVKM. This CDR3 has 15 amino acids. Here the CDR3 reads CASSTPGQGWYEQYF. The CDR3, as DNA: TGTGCCAGCAGCACTCCGGGACAGGGGTGGTACGAGCAGTACTTC.

This rearrangement joins TRBV12-3 or TRBV12-4 to TRBJ2-7, with D possibly matching TRBD2 (6 bases). The V and J ends lost 8 bases and 6 bases respectively, with 20 bases between them. This CDR3 is built from 14 residues. The CDR3 DNA follows: TGTGCCAGCGGCGGGCGGGACGGTTTGGTCGAGCAGTACTTC. It is translated as CASGGRDGLVEQYF.

This clonotype has at least ten counts. This chain connects TRBV24-1 to TRBJ2-3, with 12 bases lining up with TRBD2. Germline trimming cut 10 bases from V and 4 bases from J; bases unmatched to any gene: 8. CDR3 size: 15 residues. Germline V gene sequence: CDR1 KGHDR, CDR2 SFDVKD. The CDR3 loop reads CATQLAGGSADTQYF. The CDR3 DNA reads TGTGCCACGCAGCTAGCGGGAGGGTCGGCAGATACGCAGTATTTT.

This chain connects TRBV20-1 to TRBJ2-1; 10 nucleotides agree with TRBD2. The CDR3 has 19 amino acids. The germline V gene encodes CDR1 DFQATT and CDR2 SNEGSKA (reference sequence). Trimming cost V 0 bases and J 0 bases; bases outside gene matches: 11. The CDR3 DNA reads TGCAGTGCTAGAGATCTTAGGACTAGCGGTTCGCTCTCCTACAATGAGCAGTTCTTC. As protein: CSARDLRTSGSLSYNEQFF.

In nucleotides, the CDR3 is TGTGCCAGCTCACCAAACGACAGTCCCTATGGCTACACCTTC. It is translated as CASSPNDSPYGYTF. The V and J genes are TRBV18 and TRBJ1-2; perhaps TRBD1 as D (5 bases). From germline, CDR1 is KGHSH and CDR2 LQKENI. Trimming removed 2 bases from V and 4 bases from J, with 11 bases in between. The CDR3 is 14 amino acids.

This clonotype was found a few times. The chain recombines TRBV15 with TRBJ1-5; D gene uncertain. This CDR3 is 12 amino acids long. The V gene lost 4 bases and the J gene lost 3 bases, with 4 bases spanning the gap. Germline V gene data show CDR1 as LNHNV and CDR2 as YYDKDF (reference sequence). The CDR3 DNA is TGTGCCACCAGCATGTTCAATCAGCCCCAGCATTTT. Translated, it gives CATSMFNQPQHF. Complete variable domain (other parts from reference TRBV15 and TRBJ1-5): DAMVIQNPRYQVTQFGKPVTLSCSQTLNHNVMYWYQQKSSQAPKLLFHYYDKDFNNEADTPDNFQSRRPNTSFCFLDIRSPGLGDTAMYLCATSMFNQPQHFGDGTRLSIL.

V is TRBV12-3 or TRBV12-4 and J is TRBJ1-5; D gene unclear. Trimming removed 0 bases from V and 3 bases from J, with 3 bases in between. The CDR3 spans 13 residues. CDR3 bases: TGTGCCAGCAGTTTAGCGAACAATCAGCCCCAGCATTTT. The encoded protein is CASSLANNQPQHF.

This clonotype was seen ten or more times. The chain links TRBV7-9 to TRBJ2-3, with 11 positions matching TRBD2. The germline gives CDR1 SEHNR, CDR2 FQNEAQ (reference sequence). Trimming at V came to 6 bases and at J to 3 bases, leaving 8 bases not matched to a gene. CDR3 length: 16 amino acids. CDR3 loop: CASRSGTSGPTDTQYF. The CDR3 nucleotides read TGTGCCAGCAGATCGGGGACTAGCGGCCCTACAGATACGCAGTATTTT. The whole variable domain, filled in from reference TRBV7-9 and TRBJ2-3, reads DTGVSQNPRHKITKRGQNVTFRCDPISEHNRLYWYRQTLGQGPEFLTYFQNEAQLEKSRLLSDRFSAERPKGSFSTLEIQRTEQGDSAMYLCASRSGTSGPTDTQYFGPGTRLTVL.